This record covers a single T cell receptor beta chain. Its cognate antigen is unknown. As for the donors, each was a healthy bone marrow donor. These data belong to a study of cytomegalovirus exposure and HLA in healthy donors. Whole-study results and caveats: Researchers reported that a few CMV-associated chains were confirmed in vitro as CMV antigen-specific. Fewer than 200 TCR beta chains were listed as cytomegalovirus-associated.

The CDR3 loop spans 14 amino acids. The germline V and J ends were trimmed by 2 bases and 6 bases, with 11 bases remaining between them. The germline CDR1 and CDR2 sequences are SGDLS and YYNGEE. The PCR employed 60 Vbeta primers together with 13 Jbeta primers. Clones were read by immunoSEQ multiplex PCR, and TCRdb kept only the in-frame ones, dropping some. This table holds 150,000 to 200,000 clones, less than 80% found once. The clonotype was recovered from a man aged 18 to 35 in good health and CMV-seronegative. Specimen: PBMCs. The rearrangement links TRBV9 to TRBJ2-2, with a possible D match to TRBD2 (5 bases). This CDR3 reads CASSVGNVAGELFF. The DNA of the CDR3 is TGTGCCAGCAGCGTCGGGAATGTGGCCGGGGAGCTGTTTTTT.